The present T cell receptor (beta chain) was sequenced within a study of blood T cell repertoires in COVID-19. Some clones are missing from TCRdb's copy, which holds only in-frame ones; the method was immunoSEQ multiplex PCR. The sample lists under 300,000 clones, about 86% occurring once. The germline V gene has CDR1 DFQATT and CDR2 SNEGSKA (reference sequence). There are 11 residues in the CDR3. V lost 7 bases and J 7 bases, leaving 12 bases between the germline ends. Material for sequencing was peripheral blood. The chain recombines TRBV20-1 with TRBJ2-3; D remains ambiguous. The TCR originated in a man between 60 and 75 years old with acute or convalescent COVID-19. The CDR3: CSGSSRNTQYF. The CDR3 bases are TGCAGTGGGAGTTCGAGAAATACGCAGTATTTT.